This TCR beta chain was profiled in a study of T cell changes during pregnancy in multiple sclerosis. Data came from immunoSEQ multiplex PCR; TCRdb stores just in-frame clones and leaves some out. The sample consists of around 55,000 clones, around 89% of them appearing once. Per the germline V gene, CDR1 is SGDLS and CDR2 is YYNGEE. The CDR3 has 16 residues. V lost 3 bases and J lost 0, with 14 bases in between. The specimen comprised CD4+ T cells from peripheral blood mononuclear cells, sampled in the first trimester of pregnancy. The V gene is TRBV9, the J gene TRBJ2-3; D is ambiguous. This sequence originates from a female donor with multiple sclerosis, enrolled in a pregnancy study. Written as DNA, the CDR3 is TGTGCCAGCAGCGCGTTCAGGCAGACGAGCACAGATACGCAGTATTTT. Protein product: CASSAFRQTSTDTQYF.